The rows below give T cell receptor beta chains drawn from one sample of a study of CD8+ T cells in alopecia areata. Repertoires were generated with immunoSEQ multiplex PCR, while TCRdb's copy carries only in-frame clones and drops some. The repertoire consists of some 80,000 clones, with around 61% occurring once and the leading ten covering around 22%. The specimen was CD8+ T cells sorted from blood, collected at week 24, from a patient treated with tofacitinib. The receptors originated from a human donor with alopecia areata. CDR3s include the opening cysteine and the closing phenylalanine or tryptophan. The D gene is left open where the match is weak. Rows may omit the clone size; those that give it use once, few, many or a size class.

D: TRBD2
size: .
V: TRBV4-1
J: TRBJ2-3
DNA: TGCGCCAGCAGCCCCGGGCTAGCGGGGTACACAGATACGCAGTATTTT
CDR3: CASSPGLAGYTDTQYF

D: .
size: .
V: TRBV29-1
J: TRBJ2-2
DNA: TGCAGCGTTGATGCCGGACCTTCGAACACCGGGGAGCTGTTTTTT
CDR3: CSVDAGPSNTGELFF

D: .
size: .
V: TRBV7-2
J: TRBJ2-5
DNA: TGTGCCAGCAGCCGAGGAGTTAGGGGCTTGATCCCATACTTC
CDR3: CASSRGVRGLIPYF

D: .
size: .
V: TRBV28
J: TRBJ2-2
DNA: TGTGCCAGCAGTCGGTCCGGGAACACCGGGGAGCTGTTTTTT
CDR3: CASSRSGNTGELFF

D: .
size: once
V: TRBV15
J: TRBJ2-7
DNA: TGTGCCACCGGAGAGGGACTAGGGGGCCCCTACGAGCAGTACTTC
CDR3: CATGEGLGGPYEQYF

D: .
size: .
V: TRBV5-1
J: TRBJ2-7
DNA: TGCGCCAGCAGCTTGGACGCCCTCGAGCAGTACTTC
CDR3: CASSLDALEQYF

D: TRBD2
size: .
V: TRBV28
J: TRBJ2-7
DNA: TGTGCCAGCAGTTTCGAAACGACTAGCGTTGACTACGAGCAGTACTTC
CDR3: CASSFETTSVDYEQYF

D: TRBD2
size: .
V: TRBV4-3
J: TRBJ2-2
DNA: TGCGCCAGCAGCCAAGAATGGGGGGGTAACGCCGGGGAGCTGTTTTTT
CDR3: CASSQEWGGNAGELFF

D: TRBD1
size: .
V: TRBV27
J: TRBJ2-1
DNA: TGTGCCAGCAGCGGACAGGGGGCCTTCAATGAGCAGTTCTTC
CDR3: CASSGQGAFNEQFF

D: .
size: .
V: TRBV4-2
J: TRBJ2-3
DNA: TGTGCCAGCAGCCAAGAAGGGCCCAGGGGGGCCACAGATACGCAGTATTTT
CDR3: CASSQEGPRGATDTQYF

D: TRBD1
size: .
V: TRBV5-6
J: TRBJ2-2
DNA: TGTGCCAGCAGCTACGACAGGGGGGCGAACACCGGGGAGCTGTTTTTT
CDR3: CASSYDRGANTGELFF

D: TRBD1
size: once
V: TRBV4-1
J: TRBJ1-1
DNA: TGCGCCAGCAGGATCACAGGGGGCGAACCCGGGAGCACTGAAGCTTTCTTT
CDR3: CASRITGGEPGSTEAFF

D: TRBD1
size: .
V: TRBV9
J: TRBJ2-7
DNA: TGTGCCAGCAGCGGAGGGACAGGGTATAGGCTACAGTACTTC
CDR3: CASSGGTGYRLQYF

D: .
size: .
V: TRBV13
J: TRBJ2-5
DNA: TGTGCCAGCAGCCCCAGAGAGACCCAGTACTTC
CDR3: CASSPRETQYF

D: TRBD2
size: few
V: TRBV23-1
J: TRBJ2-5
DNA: TGCGCCACCGGGACTGCTAGCGGAGACCAAGAGACCCAGTACTTC
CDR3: CATGTASGDQETQYF

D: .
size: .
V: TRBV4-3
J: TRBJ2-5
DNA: TGCGCCAGCAGCCAAGATCTACGTGGGGGGGCGTACCAAGAGACCCAGTACTTC
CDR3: CASSQDLRGGAYQETQYF

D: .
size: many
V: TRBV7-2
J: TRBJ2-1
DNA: TGTGCCGTCAGGGGAAGGACCTACAATGAGCAGTTCTTC
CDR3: CAVRGRTYNEQFF

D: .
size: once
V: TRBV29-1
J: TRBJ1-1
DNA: TGCAGCGTTGAAACAACAGGGTCGCTCACTGAAGCTTTCTTT
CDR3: CSVETTGSLTEAFF

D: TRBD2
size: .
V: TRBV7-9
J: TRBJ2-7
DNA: TGTGCCAGCAGCCCGTCCGGGACTAGCGTCTACGAGCAGTACTTC
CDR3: CASSPSGTSVYEQYF

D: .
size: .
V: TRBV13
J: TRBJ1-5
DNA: TGTGCCAGCAGCATAAGCCGGGATCAGCCCCAGCATTTT
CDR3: CASSISRDQPQHF

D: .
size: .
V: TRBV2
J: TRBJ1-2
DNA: TGTGCCACCCAACCGGGGGCCAGCTATGGCTACACCTTC
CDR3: CATQPGASYGYTF

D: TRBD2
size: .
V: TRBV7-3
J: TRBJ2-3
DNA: TGTGCCAGCAGCCCAGGCACAGCGGGAGGGGCAGTCCCCGGCACAGATACGCAGTATTTT
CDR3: CASSPGTAGGAVPGTDTQYF

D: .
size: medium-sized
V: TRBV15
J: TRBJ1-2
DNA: TGTGCCACCAGCAGAGATGTCACTAACTATGGCTACACCTTC
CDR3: CATSRDVTNYGYTF

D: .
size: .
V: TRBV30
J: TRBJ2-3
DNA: TGTGCCTGGCATGGGGCGATGGGGACAGATACGCAGTATTTT
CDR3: CAWHGAMGTDTQYF

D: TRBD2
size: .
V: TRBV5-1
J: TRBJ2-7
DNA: TGCGCCAGCAGCTTGGCGTCTAGCGGAGTCTACGAGCAGTACTTC
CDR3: CASSLASSGVYEQYF

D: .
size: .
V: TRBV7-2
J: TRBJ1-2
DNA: TGTGCCAGCAGCGAGGACAGCTATGGCTACACCTTC
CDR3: CASSEDSYGYTF

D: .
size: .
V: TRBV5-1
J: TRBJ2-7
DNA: .
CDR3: CASSTSFVGQGMEQYF

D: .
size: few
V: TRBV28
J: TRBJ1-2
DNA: TGTGCCAGCAGTGTTGCCGGTGGCTACACCTTC
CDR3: CASSVAGGYTF

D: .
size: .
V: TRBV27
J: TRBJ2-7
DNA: TGTGCCAGCAGTTTACAAGGATCCCACGAGCAGTACTTC
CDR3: CASSLQGSHEQYF

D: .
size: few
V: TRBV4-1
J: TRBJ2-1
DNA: TGCGCCAGCAGCCAAGATCCATGGGGGCAGTTCTTC
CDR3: CASSQDPWGQFF

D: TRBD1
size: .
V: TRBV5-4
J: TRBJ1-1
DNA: TGTGCCAGCAGCCTGAAGGGGAACTGGGGACAGGACACTGAAGCTTTCTTT
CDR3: CASSLKGNWGQDTEAFF

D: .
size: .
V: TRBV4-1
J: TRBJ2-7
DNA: TGCGCCAGCAGCCAAGTTCCACAGGACTCCTACGAGCAGTACTTC
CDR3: CASSQVPQDSYEQYF

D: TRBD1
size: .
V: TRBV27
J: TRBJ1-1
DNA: TGTGCCAGCAGTGGAGAGACGGGACAGTACACTGAAGCTTTCTTT
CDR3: CASSGETGQYTEAFF

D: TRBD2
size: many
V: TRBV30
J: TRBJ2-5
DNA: TGTGCCTGGAGCCCGACTAGCGGGAGGGCCGTAGGAGAGACCCAGTACTTC
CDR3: CAWSPTSGRAVGETQYF

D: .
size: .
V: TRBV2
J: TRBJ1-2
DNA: TGTGCCAGCAGTTTAGCGCTGGGGGGCACTTATGGCTACACCTTC
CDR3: CASSLALGGTYGYTF

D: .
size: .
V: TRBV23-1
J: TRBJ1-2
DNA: TGCGCCAGCAGTCAATCTAACTTCTCAAGTAAAAGTCGCGGTGGCTACACCTTC
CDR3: CASSQSNFSSKSRGGYTF

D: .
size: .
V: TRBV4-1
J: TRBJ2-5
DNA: TGCGCCAGCAGCCAAGAACGGCGCGGTCTTCAAGAGACCCAGTACTTC
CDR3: CASSQERRGLQETQYF

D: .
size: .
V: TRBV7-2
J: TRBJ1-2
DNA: TGTGCCAGCAGCTTTACAGATGGCTACACCTTC
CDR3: CASSFTDGYTF

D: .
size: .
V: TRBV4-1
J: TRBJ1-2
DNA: TGCGCCAGCAGCCAAGGCGACGGGACCGGTTATGGCTACACCTTC
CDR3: CASSQGDGTGYGYTF

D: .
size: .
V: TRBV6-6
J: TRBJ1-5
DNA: TGTGCCAGCAGTTATATACAGTATAGCAATCAGCCCCAGCATTTT
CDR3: CASSYIQYSNQPQHF

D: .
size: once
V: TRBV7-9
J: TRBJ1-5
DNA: TGTGCCAGCAGCGGCGGGGGGAAAGGTGGCAATCAGCCCCAGCATTTT
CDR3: CASSGGGKGGNQPQHF

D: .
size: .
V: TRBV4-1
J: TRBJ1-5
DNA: TGCGCCAGCAGCCAAGGCAGCAACAATCAGCCCCAGCATTTT
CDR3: CASSQGSNNQPQHF

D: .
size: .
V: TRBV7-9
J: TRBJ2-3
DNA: TGTGCCAGCAGGGCGGGTGCAAACACAGATACGCAGTATTTT
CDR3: CASRAGANTDTQYF

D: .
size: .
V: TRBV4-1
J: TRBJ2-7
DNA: TGCGCCAGCAGCCAAGGACAGAGCTCCTACGAGCAGTACTTC
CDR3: CASSQGQSSYEQYF

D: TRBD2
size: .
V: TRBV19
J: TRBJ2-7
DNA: TGTGCCAGTAGTCCTTGGGGAGGGGCCCACTACGAGCAGTACTTC
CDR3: CASSPWGGAHYEQYF

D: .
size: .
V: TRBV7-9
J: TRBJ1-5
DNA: TGTGCCAGCAGCTTAGTTGGAGTGCACCAGCCCCAGCATTTT
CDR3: CASSLVGVHQPQHF

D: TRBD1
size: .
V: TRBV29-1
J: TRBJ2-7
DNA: TGCAGCGTTGAAGACAACCGGGACAGCTCCTACGAGCAGTACTTC
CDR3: CSVEDNRDSSYEQYF

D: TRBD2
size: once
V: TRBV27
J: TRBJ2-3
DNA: TGTGCCAGCAGTTCAATCCTATCACAGACTAGCTCGGATACGCAGTATTTT
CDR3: CASSSILSQTSSDTQYF

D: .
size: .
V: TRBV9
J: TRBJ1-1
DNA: TGTGCCAGCAGCGTCTCCGGAGCAGGGACTGAAGCTTTCTTT
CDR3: CASSVSGAGTEAFF

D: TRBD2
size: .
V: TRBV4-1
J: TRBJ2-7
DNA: TGCGCCAGCAGCCAAGACCGCGGGGGGTCCTACGAGCAGTACTTC
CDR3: CASSQDRGGSYEQYF

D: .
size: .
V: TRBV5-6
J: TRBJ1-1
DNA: TGTGCCAGCAGCCTTCTCTTTGGTGAAGCTTTCTTT
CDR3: CASSLLFGEAFF